One sample yielded the 5 T cell receptor beta chains listed below, sequenced in a study of cytomegalovirus exposure and HLA in healthy donors. PCR involved 60 Vbeta and 13 Jbeta primers. Assay: immunoSEQ multiplex PCR; the TCRdb copy retains only in-frame clones and omits some. This sample yields some 100,000 clones, of which 81% are seen a single time; roughly 2% belongs to the top ten. The sequencing input was PBMCs. The receptors originated from a woman between 25 and 40 years old in good health and CMV-seronegative.

The chain recombines TRBV4-1 with TRBJ2-5; 9 bases are a match to TRBD2. The DNA end is a closer match to TRBJ2-7, so the J assignment may be wrong. This CDR3 comprises 15 residues. The germline gives CDR1 MGHRA, CDR2 YSYEKL. CDR3 residues: CASSRNSGGLYEQYF. The CDR3 coding sequence is TGCGCCAGCAGCAGAAATAGCGGGGGCCTCTACGAGCAGTACTTC.

The chain has TRBV7-9 and TRBJ1-1; 9 bases line up with TRBD1. CDR1 SEHNR and CDR2 FQNEAQ come from the germline V gene (reference sequence). V gave up 0 bases and J gave up 1 base; unmatched junction bases: 12. The CDR3 consists of 19 residues. The CDR3 loop is CASSLAGGVGQGTNTEAFF. The CDR3 nucleotides are TGTGCCAGCAGCTTAGCGGGGGGGGTAGGACAGGGGACGAACACTGAAGCTTTCTTT.

The V and J genes are TRBV6-5 and TRBJ1-6, with 9 bases fitting TRBD1. The CDR3 runs 15 residues. J gave up 9 bases and V 4 bases, and 7 bases lay outside the gene matches. CDR1 and CDR2 (germline): MNHEY, SVGAGI. The CDR3: CASSWTGQGGSPLHF. The DNA of the CDR3 is TGTGCCAGCAGTTGGACGGGACAGGGAGGTTCACCCCTCCACTTT.

The chain carries TRBV4-1 and TRBJ2-2; tentative D call: TRBD1 (6 bases). V was pared by 0 bases and J by 6 bases, with 8 bases between. The CDR3 has 14 residues. Germline values: CDR1 MGHRA, CDR2 YSYEKL. The CDR3 nucleotides are TGCGCCAGCAGCCAAGACAGGGGTGCCGGGGAGCTGTTTTTT. Translating gives CASSQDRGAGELFF.

This chain joins TRBV9 and TRBJ2-1; 8 bases match TRBD2. This CDR3 contains 16 residues. Per the germline V gene, CDR1 is SGDLS and CDR2 is YYNGEE. V shed 3 bases, J shed 7 bases, and the junction held 12 bases outside the gene matches. The CDR3 DNA reads as TGTGCCAGCAGCGCTCCTAGCGGGTACCCCTTGAATGAGCAGTTCTTC. This codes for CASSAPSGYPLNEQFF.